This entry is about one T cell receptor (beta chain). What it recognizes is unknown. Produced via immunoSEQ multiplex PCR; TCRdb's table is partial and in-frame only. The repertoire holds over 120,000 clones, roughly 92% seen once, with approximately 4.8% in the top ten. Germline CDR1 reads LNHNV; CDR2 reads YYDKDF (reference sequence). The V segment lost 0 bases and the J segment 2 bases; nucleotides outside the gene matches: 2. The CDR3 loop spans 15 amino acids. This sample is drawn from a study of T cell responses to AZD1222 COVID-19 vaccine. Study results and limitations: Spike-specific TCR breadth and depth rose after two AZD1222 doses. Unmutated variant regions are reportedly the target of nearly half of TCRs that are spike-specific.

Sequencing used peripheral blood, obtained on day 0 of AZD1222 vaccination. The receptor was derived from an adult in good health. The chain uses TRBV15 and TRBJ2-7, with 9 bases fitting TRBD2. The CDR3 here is CATSRETSGAYEQYF. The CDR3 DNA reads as TGTGCCACCAGCAGAGAGACTAGCGGAGCCTACGAGCAGTACTTC. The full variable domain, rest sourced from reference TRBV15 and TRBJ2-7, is DAMVIQNPRYQVTQFGKPVTLSCSQTLNHNVMYWYQQKSSQAPKLLFHYYDKDFNNEADTPDNFQSRRPNTSFCFLDIRSPGLGDTAMYLCATSRETSGAYEQYFGPGTRLTVT.